One sample yielded the 15 T cell receptor beta chains listed below, sequenced in a study of blood T cell repertoires in COVID-19 (dated by TCRdb to about 2020). To prepare the library, the immunoSEQ multiplex PCR assay was applied. TCRdb took this table from immuneACCESS and kept in-frame rearrangements with V and J called. Such tables lack part of the clones; where checked against another copy, unresolved V genes explain under half of the gap, and the rest is unexplained. In this sample the table shows 130,000 or so clones, more than 60% of which occur a single time. Under 2.5% of the sample is in the top ten clones. The material sequenced was peripheral blood. The receptors stem from a woman in her 70s with acute or convalescent COVID-19.

This chain connects TRBV18 to TRBJ2-3; 7 positions match TRBD2. After removal of 3 bases from V and 1 base from J, the junction contained 4 bases not matched to a gene. The CDR3 contains 15 residues. Germline V gives CDR1 KGHSH, CDR2 LQKENI. The CDR3 coding sequence is TGTGCCAGCTCACCCTCGGCGGGAGGCACAGATACGCAGTATTTT. It translates to CASSPSAGGTDTQYF. The entire variable domain, with the rest obtained from reference TRBV18 and TRBJ2-3, is as follows: NAGVMQNPRHLVRRRGQEARLRCSPMKGHSHVYWYRQLPEEGLKFMVYLQKENIIDESGMPKERFSAEFPKEGPSILRIQQVVRGDSAAYFCASSPSAGGTDTQYFGPGTRLTVL.

This chain links TRBV9 with TRBJ1-3; D is unclear. CDR1 is SGDLS, CDR2 YYNGEE, per germline. This CDR3 has 12 amino acids. The V gene lost 4 bases and the J gene lost 4 bases, with 6 bases spanning the gap. CDR3 DNA sequence: TGTGCCAGCAGCCTCGGGGGAAACACCATATATTTT. The encoded protein is CASSLGGNTIYF.

The genes are TRBV27 and TRBJ1-4, with a possible D match to TRBD1 (5 bases). The CDR3 runs 16 residues. Deletions cut 2 bases from V and 4 bases from J, with 14 bases between. Germline assignment: CDR1 MNHEY and CDR2 SMNVEV (reference sequence). Here the CDR3 DNA reads TGTGCCAGCAGTTTAGACGGACAACCTGGTAATGAAAAACTGTTTTTT. This encodes CASSLDGQPGNEKLFF.

The gene calls are TRBV12-5 and TRBJ2-7; 11 nucleotides match TRBD2. The CDR3 length is 14 residues. J was trimmed by 3 bases and V by 2 bases; bases with no gene match: 0. Germline V lookup: CDR1 LGHNT, CDR2 FRNRAP. This CDR3 reads CASGLTSGSYEQYF. CDR3 coding DNA: TGTGCTAGTGGTTTGACTAGCGGGAGCTACGAGCAGTACTTC.

There are a few counts of this clone. The chain is built from TRBV6-5 and TRBJ1-2, with 9 positions matching TRBD1. J gave up 4 bases and V 6 bases, and 9 bases lay outside the gene matches. Germline values: CDR1 MNHEY, CDR2 SVGAGI. CDR3 length: 15 residues. The CDR3 DNA reads as TGTGCCAGCAGCCTCTGGGACAGGGCGGGCTATGGCTACACCTTC. Translating gives CASSLWDRAGYGYTF.

The V and J genes are TRBV19 and TRBJ2-5, with 7 bases matching TRBD1. V lost 11 bases and J lost 2; bases outside the gene matches: 14. Germline-derived CDR1 and CDR2 are LNHDA and SQIVND (reference sequence). The CDR3 consists of 15 residues. The CDR3 bases are TGTGCCCGATTTACCTTCGACAGGGAACAAGAGACCCAGTACTTC. Translating it yields CARFTFDREQETQYF.

This clone was counted once. The V gene is TRBV14, the J gene TRBJ2-1; D not resolved. Trimming left V 4 bases short and J 5 bases short, with 3 bases between. Germline CDR1 SGHDN, CDR2 FVKESK. The CDR3 has 11 residues. CDR3 sequence (DNA): TGTGCCAGCAGCCTCAACAATGAGCAGTTCTTC. It translates to CASSLNNEQFF.

This sequence joins TRBV19 and TRBJ1-5, with 7 bases identical to TRBD1. J lost 5 bases, V lost 10 bases, and 11 bases had no gene match. CDR3 length: 14 residues. Germline CDR1 is LNHDA and CDR2 is SQIVND (reference sequence). DNA of the CDR3: TGTGCCACACGGCGACAGGGTCTTGATCAGCCCCAGCATTTT. Translating it yields CATRRQGLDQPQHF.

The chain combines TRBV2 with TRBJ1-4, with TRBD1 identical over 9 bases. V shed 6 bases and J 0 bases; nucleotides not matched to a gene: 2. The length of the CDR3 is 15 residues. Germline lookup yields CDR1 SNHLY and CDR2 FYNNEI. Here the CDR3 DNA reads TGTGCCAGCAGCGACAGGGGGGCAACTAATGAAAAACTGTTTTTT. It encodes CASSDRGATNEKLFF.

This clone appeared a few times. This chain connects TRBV5-4 to TRBJ2-5; 9 bases are shared with TRBD1. The germline V gene encodes CDR1 SGHNT and CDR2 YYREEE (reference sequence). The CDR3 has 14 amino acids. The V segment lost 2 bases and the J segment 2 bases; nucleotides outside the gene matches: 1. Here the CDR3 reads CASSFGTGQETQYF. The CDR3 bases are TGTGCCAGCAGCTTCGGGACAGGGCAAGAGACCCAGTACTTC.

This clone has at least ten counts. The chain links TRBV7-9 to TRBJ2-7; D is possibly TRBD2 (6 bases). The V gene lost 4 bases and the J gene lost 7 bases, with 8 bases spanning the gap. Germline loops: CDR1 SEHNR, CDR2 FQNEAQ (reference sequence). The length of the CDR3 is 11 residues. The CDR3 protein is CASSWAGEQYF. The CDR3 nucleotides are TGTGCCAGCAGCTGGGCGGGGGAGCAGTACTTC.

The chain combines TRBV6-5 with TRBJ1-4; D is ambiguous. CDR1 is MNHEY, CDR2 SVGAGI, per germline. Trimming took off 6 bases at V and 0 bases at J, with 11 bases between the two ends. The CDR3 is 15 residues long. Here the CDR3 reads CASRLNSATNEKLFF. CDR3 in DNA: TGTGCCAGCAGGTTGAACAGTGCAACTAATGAAAAACTGTTTTTT.

The V call is TRBV6-5, the J call TRBJ2-6, with D perhaps TRBD2 (7 bases). CDR3 length: 16 residues. Trimming shortened V by 3 bases and J by 2 bases, and 11 bases separated the two germline ends. Per the germline V gene, CDR1 is MNHEY and CDR2 is SVGAGI. CDR3 region: CASSYQGRAGANVLTF. CDR3 nucleotide sequence: TGTGCCAGCAGTTATCAGGGGAGGGCTGGGGCCAACGTCCTGACTTTC.

The chain employs TRBV6-5 and TRBJ2-3, with 10 nucleotides matching TRBD2. The CDR3 contains 15 residues. J was trimmed by 2 bases and V by 6 bases; bases with no gene match: 5. The germline gives CDR1 MNHEY, CDR2 SVGAGI. The CDR3 nucleotides read TGTGCCAGCAGAGTAGCGGGGGGAAACACAGATACGCAGTATTTT. Translating it yields CASRVAGGNTDTQYF.

This clone was counted between two and nine times. The chain has TRBV5-4 and TRBJ2-3; the match to TRBD2 covers 7 bases. CDR1 is SGHNT, CDR2 YYREEE, per germline (reference sequence). The CDR3 consists of 15 residues. V gave up 1 base and J gave up 5 bases; unmatched junction bases: 7. This CDR3 is CASSLSGAARDTQYF. The CDR3 region has the DNA TGTGCCAGCAGCTTGAGCGGGGCGGCGAGAGATACGCAGTATTTT.